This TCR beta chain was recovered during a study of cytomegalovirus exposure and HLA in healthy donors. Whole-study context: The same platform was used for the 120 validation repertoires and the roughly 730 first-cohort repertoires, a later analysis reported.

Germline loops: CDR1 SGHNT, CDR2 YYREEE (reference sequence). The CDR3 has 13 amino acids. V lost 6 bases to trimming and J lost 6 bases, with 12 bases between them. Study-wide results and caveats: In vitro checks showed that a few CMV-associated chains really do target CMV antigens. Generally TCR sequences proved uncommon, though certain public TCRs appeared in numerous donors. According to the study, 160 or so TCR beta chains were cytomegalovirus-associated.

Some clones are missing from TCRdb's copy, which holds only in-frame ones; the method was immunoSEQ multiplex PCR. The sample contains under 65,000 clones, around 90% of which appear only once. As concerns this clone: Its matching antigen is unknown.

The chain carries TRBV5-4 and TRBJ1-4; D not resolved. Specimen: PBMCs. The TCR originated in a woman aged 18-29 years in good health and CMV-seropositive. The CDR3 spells CASKLGGDEKLFF. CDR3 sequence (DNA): TGTGCCAGCAAGCTCGGCGGTGATGAAAAACTGTTTTTT.